Included here is one T cell receptor (beta chain) sequence, with context. Its antigen is undetermined. The assay ran at deep level. This table comes from immunoSEQ multiplex PCR, and its TCRdb copy is limited to in-frame clones, with some not included. The profile shows millions of clones, roughly 95% of them singletons. This record belongs to a study of shared clonotypes between healthy human individuals. Overall study: Every donor yielded three CD4 naive, three CD4 memory, two CD8 naive and one CD8 memory plate.

Study results and caveats: In general, naive subsets displayed greater estimated richness than memory subsets did.

Germline V gene data show CDR1 as LNHDA and CDR2 as SQIVND (reference sequence). Trimming cost V 6 bases and J 5 bases; bases outside gene matches: 4. CDR3 size: 12 residues. Input material: naive CD4+ T cells sorted from blood. Subset here: CD45RA+ positively selected. The V call is TRBV19, the J call TRBJ2-7; 7 nucleotides agree with TRBD1. The clonotype originates from a man aged 18 to 29 in good health. The CDR3 here is CASSATGNEQYF. The DNA for the CDR3 is TGTGCCAGTAGCGCGACAGGGAACGAGCAGTACTTC.